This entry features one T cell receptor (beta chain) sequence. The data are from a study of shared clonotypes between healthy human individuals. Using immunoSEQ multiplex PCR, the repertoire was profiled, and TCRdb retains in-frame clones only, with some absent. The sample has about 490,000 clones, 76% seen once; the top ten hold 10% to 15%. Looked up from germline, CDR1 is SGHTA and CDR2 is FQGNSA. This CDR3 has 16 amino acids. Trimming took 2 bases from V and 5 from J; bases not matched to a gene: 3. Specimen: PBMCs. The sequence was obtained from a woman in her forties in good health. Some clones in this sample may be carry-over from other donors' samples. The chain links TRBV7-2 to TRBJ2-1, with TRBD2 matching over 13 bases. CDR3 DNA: TGTGCCAGCAGCTTAATCGGGACTAGCGGGAACAATGAGCAGTTCTTC. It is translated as CASSLIGTSGNNEQFF. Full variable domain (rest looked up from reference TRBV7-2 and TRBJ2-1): GAGVSQSPSNKVTEKGKDVELRCDPISGHTALYWYRQSLGQGLEFLIYFQGNSAPDKSGLPSDRFSAERTGGSVSTLTIQRTQQEDSAVYLCASSLIGTSGNNEQFFGPGTRLTVL.